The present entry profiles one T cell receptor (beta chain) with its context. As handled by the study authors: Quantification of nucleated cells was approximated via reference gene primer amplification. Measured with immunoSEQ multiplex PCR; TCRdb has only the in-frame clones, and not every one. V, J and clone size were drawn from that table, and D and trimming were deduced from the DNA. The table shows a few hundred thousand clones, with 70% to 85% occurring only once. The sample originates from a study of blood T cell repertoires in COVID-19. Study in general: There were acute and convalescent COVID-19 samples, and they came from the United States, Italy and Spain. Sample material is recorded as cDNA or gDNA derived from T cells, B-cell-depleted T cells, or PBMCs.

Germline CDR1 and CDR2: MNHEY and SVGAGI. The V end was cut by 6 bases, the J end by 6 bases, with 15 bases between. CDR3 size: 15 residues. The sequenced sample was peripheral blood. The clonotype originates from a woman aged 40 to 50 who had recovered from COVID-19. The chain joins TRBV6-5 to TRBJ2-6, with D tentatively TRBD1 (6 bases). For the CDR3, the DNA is TGTGCCAGCAGCACACAACAGGGAACGGCCAACGTCCTGACTTTC. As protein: CASSTQQGTANVLTF.